This T cell receptor beta chain was sequenced in a study of shared clonotypes between healthy human individuals. Profiled with immunoSEQ multiplex PCR; TCRdb holds only in-frame clones, not every one. The sample shows about a million clones, about 77% of them seen only once. Germline loops: CDR1 MNHNS, CDR2 SASEGT. There are 13 residues in the CDR3. The V and J ends lost 11 bases and 6 bases respectively, with 16 bases between them. The sequence was obtained from a young man in good health. The sequenced sample was memory CD4+ T cells sorted from blood. The subset here: CD45RA-negative fraction. The rearrangement links TRBV6-1 to TRBJ2-2; D call uncertain. In nucleotides, the CDR3 is TGTGCCTCCAACGGGCGGAGTGCCGGGGAGCTGTTTTTT. Its translation: CASNGRSAGELFF.